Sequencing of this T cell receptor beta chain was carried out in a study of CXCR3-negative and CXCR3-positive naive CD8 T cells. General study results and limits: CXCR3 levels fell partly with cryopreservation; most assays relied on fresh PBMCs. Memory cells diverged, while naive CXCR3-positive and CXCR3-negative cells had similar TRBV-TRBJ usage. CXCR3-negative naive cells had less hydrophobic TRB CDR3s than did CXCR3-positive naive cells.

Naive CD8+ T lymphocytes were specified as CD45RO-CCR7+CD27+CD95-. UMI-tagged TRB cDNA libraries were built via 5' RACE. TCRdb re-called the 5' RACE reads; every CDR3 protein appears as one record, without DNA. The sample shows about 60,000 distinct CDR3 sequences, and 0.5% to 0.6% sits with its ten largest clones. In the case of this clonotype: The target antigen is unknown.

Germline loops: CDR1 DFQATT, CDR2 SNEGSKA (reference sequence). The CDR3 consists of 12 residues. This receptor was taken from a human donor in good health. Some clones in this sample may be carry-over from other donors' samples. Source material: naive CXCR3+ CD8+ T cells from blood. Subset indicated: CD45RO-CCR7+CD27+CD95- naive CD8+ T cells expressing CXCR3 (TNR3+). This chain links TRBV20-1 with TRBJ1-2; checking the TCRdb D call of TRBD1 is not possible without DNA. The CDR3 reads CSATGGRYGYTF.